The clone carrying this T cell receptor beta chain appeared once. Its specificity is unknown. These data originate in a study of cytomegalovirus exposure and HLA in healthy donors. Looking at the study overall: The 120 or so validation repertoires were reported in a later analysis to have been generated on the same platform as the roughly 700 first-cohort repertoires. Study results and limitations: As was reported, the classifier diagnosed cytomegalovirus status with high specificity and sensitivity. According to the study, 160 or so TCR beta chains were cytomegalovirus-associated.

This CDR3 has 15 amino acids. Germline values: CDR1 SNHLY, CDR2 FYNNEI. The V end lost 1 base, the J end lost 3 bases, and 12 bases lay between the germline ends. The repertoire was sequenced with immunoSEQ multiplex PCR; TCRdb's copy has only in-frame clones and lacks some. The sample holds 200,000 to 250,000 clones, around 80% seen once. Material for sequencing was PBMCs. V is TRBV2 and J is TRBJ1-1; tentative D call: TRBD1 (6 bases). The clonotype comes from a woman aged 25 to 45 in good health and CMV-seropositive. The DNA of the CDR3 is TGTGCCAGCAGTGAAGGTCGGGGGCCAGACACTGAAGCTTTCTTT. Protein sequence: CASSEGRGPDTEAFF.